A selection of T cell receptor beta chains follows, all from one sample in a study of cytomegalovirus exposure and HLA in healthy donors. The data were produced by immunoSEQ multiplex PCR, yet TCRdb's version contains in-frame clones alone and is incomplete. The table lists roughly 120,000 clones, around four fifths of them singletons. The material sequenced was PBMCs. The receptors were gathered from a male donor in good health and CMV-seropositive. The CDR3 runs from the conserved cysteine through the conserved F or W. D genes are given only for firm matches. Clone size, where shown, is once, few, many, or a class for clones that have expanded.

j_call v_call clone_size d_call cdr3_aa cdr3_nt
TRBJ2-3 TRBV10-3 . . CAISERVSDTQYF TGTGCCATCAGTGAGCGGGTTTCAGATACGCAGTATTTT
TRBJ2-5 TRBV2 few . CASSDLFRGTQYF TGTGCCAGCAGTGACCTATTCCGCGGGACCCAGTACTTC
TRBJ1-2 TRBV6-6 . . CASSYTDSYGYTF TGTGCCAGCAGTTACACCGACAGCTATGGCTACACCTTC
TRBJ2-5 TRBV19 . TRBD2 CASLRGLAGEIQETQYF TGTGCCAGTCTTAGGGGACTAGCGGGAGAAATACAAGAGACCCAGTACTTC
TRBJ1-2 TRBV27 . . CASSFAGRMFYGYTF TGTGCCAGCAGTTTCGCGGGGCGTATGTTCTATGGCTACACCTTC
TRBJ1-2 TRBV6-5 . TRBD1 CASSSGQGNGYTF TGTGCCAGCAGTTCCGGACAGGGCAATGGCTACACCTTC
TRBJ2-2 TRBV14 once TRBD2 CASSQEVVSGSAGELFF TGTGCCAGCAGCCAAGAAGTGGTTAGCGGGAGCGCCGGGGAGCTGTTTTTT
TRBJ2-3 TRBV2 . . CASLSWSSPDTQYF TGTGCCAGCCTGAGTTGGTCGAGCCCAGATACGCAGTATTTT
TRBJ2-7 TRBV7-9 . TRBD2 CASSFRPGLADEQYF TGTGCCAGCAGCTTTCGGCCGGGACTAGCGGACGAGCAGTACTTC
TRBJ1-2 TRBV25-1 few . CASSAQGWGYTF TGTGCCAGCAGCGCGCAGGGGTGGGGCTACACCTTC
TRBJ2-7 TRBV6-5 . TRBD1 CASSYAPGTGGYEQYF TGTGCCAGCAGTTACGCGCCCGGGACAGGGGGCTACGAGCAGTACTTC
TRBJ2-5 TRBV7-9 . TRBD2 CASSLGSGLAGETQYF TGTGCCAGCAGCTTAGGATCGGGACTAGCGGGAGAGACCCAGTACTTC
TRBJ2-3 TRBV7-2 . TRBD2 CASSLTSGDTQYF TGTGCCAGCAGCTTAACTAGCGGGGATACGCAGTATTTT
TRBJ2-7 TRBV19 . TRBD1 CASSRPGQGAYEQYF TGTGCCAGTAGTCGACCCGGACAGGGAGCCTACGAGCAGTACTTC
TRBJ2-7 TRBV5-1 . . CASSLEVRKLYEQYF TGCGCCAGCAGCTTGGAGGTCAGGAAGTTATACGAGCAGTACTTC
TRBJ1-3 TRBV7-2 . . CASSRGGGALSGNTIYF TGTGCCAGCAGCCGAGGGGGGGGCGCATTATCTGGAAACACCATATATTTT
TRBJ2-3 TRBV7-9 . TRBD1 CASSSTQGASTDTQYF TGTGCCAGCAGCTCGACCCAGGGGGCTAGCACAGATACGCAGTATTTT
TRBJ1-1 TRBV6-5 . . CASSRYAPVAEAFF TGTGCCAGCAGCCGATACGCCCCGGTGGCTGAAGCTTTCTTT
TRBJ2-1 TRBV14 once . CASSQGGAGTYNEQFF TGTGCCAGCAGCCAAGGGGGAGCGGGTACCTACAATGAGCAGTTCTTC
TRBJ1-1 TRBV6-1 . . CASRQEIWSTEAFF TGTGCCAGCAGACAGGAAATCTGGTCCACTGAAGCTTTCTTT